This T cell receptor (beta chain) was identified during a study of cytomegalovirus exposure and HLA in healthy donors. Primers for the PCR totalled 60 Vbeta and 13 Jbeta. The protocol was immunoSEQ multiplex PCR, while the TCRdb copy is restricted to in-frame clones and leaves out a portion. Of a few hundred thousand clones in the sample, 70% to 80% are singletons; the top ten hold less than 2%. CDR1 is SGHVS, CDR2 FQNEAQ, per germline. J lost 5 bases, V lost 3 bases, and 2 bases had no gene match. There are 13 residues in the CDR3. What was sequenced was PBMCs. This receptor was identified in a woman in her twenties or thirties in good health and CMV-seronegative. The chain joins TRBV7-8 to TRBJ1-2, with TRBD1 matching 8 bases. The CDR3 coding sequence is TGTGCCAGCAGCTTGGACAGGGTGTATGGCTACACCTTC. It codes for CASSLDRVYGYTF. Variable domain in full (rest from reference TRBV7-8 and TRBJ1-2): GAGVSQSPRYKVAKRGQDVALRCDPISGHVSLFWYQQALGQGPEFLTYFQNEAQLDKSGLPSDRFFAERPEGSVSTLKIQRTQQEDSAVYLCASSLDRVYGYTFGSGTRLTVV.